Below are 25 T cell receptor beta chains sequenced from a single sample in a study of blood T cell repertoires in COVID-19. The method was immunoSEQ multiplex PCR; TCRdb's version includes in-frame clones alone and lacks a portion of them. The data show about 360,000 clones, around 88% seen once. Sequenced material: peripheral blood. All receptors derive from a woman aged 55 to 70 with COVID-19, enrolled during active disease.

This chain uses TRBV15 with TRBJ2-5; possibly TRBD2 for D (6 bases). Germline-derived CDR1 and CDR2 are LNHNV and YYDKDF (reference sequence). V gave up 0 bases and J gave up 5 bases, with 16 bases separating them. The CDR3 has 16 residues. As DNA, the CDR3 is TGTGCCACCAGCAGAGATAAGTCGGGGGAGCAGGAGACCCAGTACTTC. Amino acids: CATSRDKSGEQETQYF.

The gene calls are TRBV5-1 and TRBJ1-2, with no clear D. Germline assignment: CDR1 SGHRS and CDR2 YFSETQ. V lost 4 bases, J lost 6 bases, and 16 bases lay in between. The CDR3 is made up of 14 amino acids. In DNA, the CDR3 is TGCGCCAGCAGCCAAGACGGGATATTAGATGGCTACACCTTC. Protein: CASSQDGILDGYTF.

The CDR3: CASRRTGGSLNEQFF. DNA for the CDR3: TGTGCCAGCAGACGGACAGGTGGGTCTCTTAATGAGCAGTTCTTC. The gene calls are TRBV11-2 and TRBJ2-1, with 7 nucleotides matching TRBD1. The V gene's germline CDR1 is SGHAT and CDR2 FQNNGV. The J segment lost 7 bases and the V segment lost 6 bases, leaving 12 bases of the junction unmatched. The CDR3 consists of 15 residues.

The chain is built from TRBV19 and TRBJ2-7, with D possibly being TRBD2 (5 bases). Germline V gene lookup returns CDR1 LNHDA and CDR2 SQIVND (reference sequence). The CDR3 covers 13 residues. The ends were cut back, 6 bases at V and 3 bases at J, with 12 bases in the middle. The CDR3 protein is CASRDKGGYEQYF. As DNA, the CDR3 is TGTGCCAGTAGAGATAAAGGAGGCTACGAGCAGTACTTC.

The V and J genes are TRBV12-3 or TRBV12-4 and TRBJ1-5; tentative D call: TRBD1 (5 bases). Trimming took 5 bases from V and 7 from J, leaving 12 bases between them. This CDR3 is built from 13 residues. CDR3 sequence reads: CASSPRGKQPQHF. The DNA of the CDR3 is TGTGCCAGCAGTCCTAGGGGAAAGCAGCCCCAGCATTTT.

The V call is TRBV27, the J call TRBJ2-1, with D unresolved. Trimming pared 0 bases from V and 8 bases from J, leaving 5 bases between. The CDR3 totals 12 residues. Germline loops: CDR1 MNHEY, CDR2 SMNVEV (reference sequence). CDR3 protein: CASSLSAHEQFF. CDR3 sequence (DNA): TGTGCCAGCAGTTTATCGGCTCATGAGCAGTTCTTC.

V and J are TRBV9 and TRBJ2-1, with 7 nucleotides matching TRBD2. V was clipped by 4 bases and J by 6 bases; unmatched bases: 7. CDR3 size: 14 residues. CDR1 is SGDLS and CDR2 is YYNGEE in the germline V gene. The CDR3 reads CASSLRLARNEQFF. CDR3 nucleotides: TGTGCCAGCAGCTTGAGACTAGCCCGCAATGAGCAGTTCTTC.

The chain links TRBV11-2 to TRBJ2-7; tentatively, D is TRBD1 (6 bases). Trimming cost V 4 bases and J 7 bases, with 20 bases left between them. This CDR3 comprises 15 residues. Germline V gives CDR1 SGHAT, CDR2 FQNNGV. The CDR3 region is CASSSITGRTVEQYF. CDR3 sequence (DNA): TGTGCCAGCAGCTCGATTACCGGACGGACAGTGGAGCAGTACTTC.

The genes are TRBV11-2 and TRBJ2-7; weak D call: TRBD1 (5 bases). The germline V gene has CDR1 SGHAT and CDR2 FQNNGV. The CDR3 is 12 amino acids. Trimming left V 4 bases short and J 6 bases short, with 10 bases between. CDR3 region: CASSSSRAEQYF. The CDR3, as DNA: TGTGCCAGCAGCTCCTCCAGGGCCGAGCAGTACTTC.

The chain employs TRBV12-2 and TRBJ2-7; the table gives TRBD1 as D, unverified against the DNA. TRBV12-2 counts as a pseudogene. The CDR3 extends over 16 amino acids. For the CDR3, the DNA is TGTGCAAGTCGCCCCAGGGGGCGGGGATACTCCTACGAGCAGTACTTC. Translated, it gives CASRPRGRGYSYEQYF.

This clone has a single count. V and J are TRBV3-1 (or the pseudogene TRBV3-2) and TRBJ2-2, with D possibly being TRBD1 (6 bases). Trimming took 6 bases from V and 7 from J, leaving 15 bases between them. The CDR3 sequence is 14 residues long. CDR1 is LGHDT, CDR2 YNNKEL, per germline (reference sequence). CDR3 region: CASSPTGLNGELFF. The CDR3 nucleotides are TGTGCCAGCAGTCCGACAGGATTGAACGGGGAGCTGTTTTTT.

The chain combines TRBV3-1 (or the pseudogene TRBV3-2) with TRBJ2-3; 12 bases are shared with TRBD2. This CDR3 spans 15 amino acids. J lost 4 bases, V lost 4 bases, and 3 bases had no gene match. CDR1 and CDR2 (germline): LGHDT, YNNKEL (reference sequence). CDR3 nucleotides: TGTGCCAGCAGCCGGACTAGCGGGAAGTCAGATACGCAGTATTTT. It is translated as CASSRTSGKSDTQYF.

The chain links TRBV6-6 to TRBJ1-1; D is unresolved. Trimming shortened V by 4 bases and J by 10 bases, and 13 bases separated the two germline ends. CDR1 is MNHNY and CDR2 is SVGAGI in the germline V gene (reference sequence). The CDR3 has 12 amino acids. The DNA of the CDR3 is TGTGCCAGCAGTTCCGGTTCTCTCGGAGCTTTCTTT. Translated, it gives CASSSGSLGAFF.

The rearrangement uses TRBV5-1 and TRBJ2-3; TRBD2 aligns across 7 bases. This CDR3 is 17 amino acids long. The J segment lost 0 bases and the V segment lost 4 bases, leaving 11 bases of the junction unmatched. The germline V gene encodes CDR1 SGHRS and CDR2 YFSETQ. The CDR3 sequence is CASSRGSASGSTDTQYF. The CDR3 bases are TGCGCCAGCAGCCGGGGCTCGGCTAGCGGAAGCACAGATACGCAGTATTTT.

V usage is TRBV9 and J usage is TRBJ1-1; a weak D match, TRBD1 (5 bases). Trimming took 0 bases from V and 6 from J, leaving 12 bases between them. Germline CDR1 SGDLS, CDR2 YYNGEE. The CDR3 totals 14 residues. CDR3 loop: CASSVAATAPEAFF. For the CDR3, the DNA is TGTGCCAGCAGCGTAGCTGCGACAGCCCCTGAAGCTTTCTTT.

This clone was detected only a few times. The V and J genes are TRBV11-2 and TRBJ2-7, with 10 nucleotides matching TRBD1. The ends lost 3 bases at V and 2 bases at J; junction bases unmatched: 7. Germline CDR1 reads SGHAT; CDR2 reads FQNNGV. The CDR3 consists of 16 residues. Here the CDR3 DNA reads TGTGCCAGCAGCTTTGCAACCGGGACAGGGGCCTACGAGCAGTACTTC. This codes for CASSFATGTGAYEQYF.

The V gene is TRBV18, the J gene TRBJ1-2; D perhaps matches TRBD1 (6 bases). Trimming removed 0 bases from V and 0 bases from J, with 11 bases in between. This CDR3 has 16 residues. Germline CDR1 reads KGHSH; CDR2 reads LQKENI. This chain's CDR3 is CASSPPGQDPNYGYTF. DNA of the CDR3: TGTGCCAGCTCACCACCGGGACAAGACCCTAACTATGGCTACACCTTC.

The chain is built from TRBV7-6 and TRBJ2-5; perhaps TRBD2 as D (7 bases). This CDR3 has 15 residues. V lost 0 bases and J 5 bases, leaving 13 bases between the germline ends. Germline-derived CDR1 and CDR2 are SGHVS and FNYEAQ. CDR3 amino acids: CASSLAGGPEETQYF. The DNA of the CDR3 is TGTGCCAGCAGCTTAGCGGGGGGGCCCGAGGAGACCCAGTACTTC.

The chain uses TRBV5-8 and TRBJ2-3; 7 bases agree with TRBD2. Per germline, CDR1 SGHTS and CDR2 YDEGEE. With V trimmed by 0 bases and J by 7 bases, 5 bases remained unmatched. The CDR3 has 14 amino acids. The CDR3 DNA follows: TGTGCCAGCAGCTTGGCCGCGGGGGAGAATACGCAGTATTTT. Translated: CASSLAAGENTQYF.

This chain uses TRBV19 with TRBJ1-2; D is ambiguous. V was shortened by 10 bases and J by 4 bases, with 19 bases between the two germline ends. Germline V gene lookup returns CDR1 LNHDA and CDR2 SQIVND (reference sequence). The CDR3 is 14 residues long. The CDR3 is CATGELLRGYGYTF. The CDR3 nucleotides read TGTGCCACCGGGGAACTTCTCCGGGGCTATGGCTACACCTTC.

The chain combines TRBV6-5 with TRBJ1-2; maybe TRBD1 (5 bases). The V and J ends lost 6 bases and 5 bases respectively, with 19 bases between them. CDR1 and CDR2 (germline): MNHEY, SVGAGI. The CDR3 has 15 amino acids. The CDR3 loop reads CASSPTSGGSYGYTF. In DNA, the CDR3 is TGTGCCAGCAGCCCGACATCTGGGGGGAGTTATGGCTACACCTTC.

The chain couples TRBV20-1 to TRBJ2-2; no reliable D call. Between the trimmed V and J ends, which lost 3 bases and 0 bases, there was a span of 8 bases. The CDR3 extends over 14 amino acids. Per the germline V gene, CDR1 is DFQATT and CDR2 is SNEGSKA (reference sequence). The CDR3, as DNA: TGCAGTGCTAGTGCTCTAGCGAACACCGGGGAGCTGTTTTTT. Protein sequence: CSASALANTGELFF.

Regarding this clone: Different DNA sequences within this sample yield the same CDR3. J is TRBJ2-5 and V is TRBV9, with no clear D. Germline V gene data show CDR1 as SGDLS and CDR2 as YYNGEE. V was clipped by 0 bases and J by 2 bases, with 5 bases between them. This CDR3 region has 13 residues. The chain's CDR3 is CASSVGQQETQYF. In DNA form, the CDR3 reads TGTGCCAGCAGCGTAGGTCAGCAAGAGACCCAGTACTTC.

This sequence joins TRBV3-1 (or the pseudogene TRBV3-2) and TRBJ2-1; TRBD2 agrees at 12 bases. This CDR3 contains 21 residues. Losses at the gene ends were 0 bases for V and 2 bases for J; bases not matched to a gene: 14. Germline lookup yields CDR1 LGHDT and CDR2 YNNKEL (reference sequence). The CDR3 is CASSQELPGLAGIGTYNEQFF. The CDR3 DNA follows: TGTGCCAGCAGCCAAGAATTACCGGGACTAGCGGGTATCGGCACCTACAATGAGCAGTTCTTC.

The chain combines TRBV7-2 with TRBJ2-5; tentatively, D is TRBD1 (6 bases). Germline V gene lookup returns CDR1 SGHTA and CDR2 FQGNSA. Trimming pared 4 bases from V and 7 bases from J, leaving 16 bases between. The CDR3 loop spans 14 amino acids. This CDR3 is CASSYNTGSGTQYF. The CDR3 DNA is TGTGCCAGCAGCTACAATACAGGGTCGGGGACCCAGTACTTC.